The present TCR beta chain was sequenced within a study of shared clonotypes between healthy human individuals. Only CD45RO-negative cells positively selected for CCR7 counted as naive CD8 cells, so terminally differentiated effector memory CD45RA+ cells were excluded. The CDR3 is 15 amino acids. Germline loops: CDR1 KGHSH, CDR2 LQKENI. V was pared by 0 bases and J by 0 bases, with 7 bases between. Sequenced by immunoSEQ multiplex PCR; TCRdb stores in-frame clones only, minus some. This table has some 2.1 million clones, about 95% appearing once. The chain carries TRBV18 and TRBJ2-3; D is unclear. This receptor was obtained from a man between 18 and 29 years old in good health. Specimen: naive CD8+ T cells sorted from blood. The CDR3 region has the DNA TGTGCCAGCTCACCACCATGGAATAGCACAGATACGCAGTATTTT. Amino acid sequence: CASSPPWNSTDTQYF.